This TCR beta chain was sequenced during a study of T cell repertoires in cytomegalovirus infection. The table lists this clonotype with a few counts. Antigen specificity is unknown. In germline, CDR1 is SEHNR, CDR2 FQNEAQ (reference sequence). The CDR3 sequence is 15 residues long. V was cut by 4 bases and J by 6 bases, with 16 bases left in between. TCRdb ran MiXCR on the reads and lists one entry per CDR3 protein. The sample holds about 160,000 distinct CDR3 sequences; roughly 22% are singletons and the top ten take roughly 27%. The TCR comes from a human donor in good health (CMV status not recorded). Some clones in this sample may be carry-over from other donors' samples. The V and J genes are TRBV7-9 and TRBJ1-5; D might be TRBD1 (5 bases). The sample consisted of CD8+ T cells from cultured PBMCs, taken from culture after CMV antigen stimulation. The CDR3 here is CASSSSRQGVQPQHF. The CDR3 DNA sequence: TGTGCCAGCAGCTCCTCCAGGCAGGGCGTTCAGCCCCAGCATTTT. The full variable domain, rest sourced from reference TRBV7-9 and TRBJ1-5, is DTGVSQNPRHKITKRGQNVTFRCDPISEHNRLYWYRQTLGQGPEFLTYFQNEAQLEKSRLLSDRFSAERPKGSFSTLEIQRTEQGDSAMYLCASSSSRQGVQPQHFGDGTRLSIL.